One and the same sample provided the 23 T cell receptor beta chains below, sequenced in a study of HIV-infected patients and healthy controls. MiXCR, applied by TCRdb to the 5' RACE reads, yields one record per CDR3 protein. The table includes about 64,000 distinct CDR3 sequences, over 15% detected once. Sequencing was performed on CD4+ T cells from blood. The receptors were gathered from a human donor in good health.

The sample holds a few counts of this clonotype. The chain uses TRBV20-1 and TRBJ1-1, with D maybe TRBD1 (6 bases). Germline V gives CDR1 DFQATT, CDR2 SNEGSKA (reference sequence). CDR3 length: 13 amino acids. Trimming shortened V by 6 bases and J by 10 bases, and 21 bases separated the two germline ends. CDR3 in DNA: TGCAGTGCCTCCCAGGGGCAGGGTAATAGAGCTTTCTTT. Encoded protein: CSASQGQGNRAFF.

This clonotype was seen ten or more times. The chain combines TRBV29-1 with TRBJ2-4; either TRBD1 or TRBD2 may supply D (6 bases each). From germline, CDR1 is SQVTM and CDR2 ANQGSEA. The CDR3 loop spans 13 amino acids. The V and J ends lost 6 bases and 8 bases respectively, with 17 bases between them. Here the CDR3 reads CSVGGGQVDIQYF. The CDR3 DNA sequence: TGCAGCGTCGGAGGGGGTCAGGTAGACATTCAGTACTTC.

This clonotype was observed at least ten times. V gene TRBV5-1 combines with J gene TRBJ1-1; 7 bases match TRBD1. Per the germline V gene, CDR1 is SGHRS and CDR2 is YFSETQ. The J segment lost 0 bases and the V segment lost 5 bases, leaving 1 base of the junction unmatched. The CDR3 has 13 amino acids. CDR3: CASRQGLNTEAFF. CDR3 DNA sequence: TGCGCCAGCAGACAGGGGCTGAACACTGAAGCTTTCTTT.

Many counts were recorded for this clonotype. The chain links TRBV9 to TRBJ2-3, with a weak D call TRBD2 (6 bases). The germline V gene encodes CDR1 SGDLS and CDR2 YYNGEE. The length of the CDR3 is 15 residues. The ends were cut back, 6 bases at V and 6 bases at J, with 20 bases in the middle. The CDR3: CASNFVGSSSDTQYF. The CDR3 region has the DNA TGTGCCAGCAATTTTGTCGGGAGCAGTTCCGATACGCAGTATTTT.

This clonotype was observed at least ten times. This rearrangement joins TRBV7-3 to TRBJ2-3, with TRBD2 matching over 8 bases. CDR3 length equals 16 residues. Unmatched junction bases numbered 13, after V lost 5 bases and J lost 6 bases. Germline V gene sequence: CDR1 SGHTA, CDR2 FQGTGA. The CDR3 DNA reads TGTGCCAGCAGCCGAAGTAGCGGGAAATTTAAGGATACGCAGTATTTT. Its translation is CASSRSSGKFKDTQYF.

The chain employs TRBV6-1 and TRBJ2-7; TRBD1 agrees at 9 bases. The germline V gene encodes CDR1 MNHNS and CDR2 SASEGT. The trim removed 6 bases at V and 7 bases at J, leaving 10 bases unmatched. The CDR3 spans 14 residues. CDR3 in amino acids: CASSGPGQGKEQYF. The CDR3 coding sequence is TGTGCCAGCAGCGGACCGGGACAGGGAAAAGAGCAGTACTTC.

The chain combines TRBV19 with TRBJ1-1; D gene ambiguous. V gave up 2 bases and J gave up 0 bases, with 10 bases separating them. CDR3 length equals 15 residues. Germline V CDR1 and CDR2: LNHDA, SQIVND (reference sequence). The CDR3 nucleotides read TGTGCCAGTAGTATACTCGGGAAAATGAACACTGAAGCTTTCTTT. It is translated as CASSILGKMNTEAFF.

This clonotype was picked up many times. The CDR3 region is CSASQSSGYTF. The CDR3 DNA follows: TGCAGTGCTAGCCAGAGCAGCGGCTACACCTTC. The J gene is TRBJ1-2, the V gene TRBV20-1; no reliable D call. This CDR3 has 11 residues. Germline assignment: CDR1 DFQATT and CDR2 SNEGSKA (reference sequence). With 3 bases removed from V and 8 bases from J, the gap between germline ends came to 10 bases.

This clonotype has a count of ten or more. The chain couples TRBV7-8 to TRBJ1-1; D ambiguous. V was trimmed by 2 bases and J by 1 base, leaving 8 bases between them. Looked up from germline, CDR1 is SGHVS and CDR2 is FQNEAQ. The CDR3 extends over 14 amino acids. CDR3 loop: CASSLMEGNTEAFF. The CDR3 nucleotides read TGTGCCAGCAGCTTAATGGAGGGGAACACTGAAGCTTTCTTT.

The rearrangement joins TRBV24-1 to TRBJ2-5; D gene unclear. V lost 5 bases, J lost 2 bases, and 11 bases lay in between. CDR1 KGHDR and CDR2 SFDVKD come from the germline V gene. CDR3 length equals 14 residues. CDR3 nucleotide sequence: TGTGCCACCAGTGTCCTACTTCGACAAGAGACCCAGTACTTC. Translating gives CATSVLLRQETQYF.

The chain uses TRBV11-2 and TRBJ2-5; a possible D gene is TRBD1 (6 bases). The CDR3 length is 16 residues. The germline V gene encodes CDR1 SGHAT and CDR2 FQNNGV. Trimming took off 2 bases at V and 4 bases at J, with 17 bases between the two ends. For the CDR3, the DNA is TGTGCCAGCAGCTTAATACAGGGTGCCAGGAGAGAGACCCAGTACTTC. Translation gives CASSLIQGARRETQYF.

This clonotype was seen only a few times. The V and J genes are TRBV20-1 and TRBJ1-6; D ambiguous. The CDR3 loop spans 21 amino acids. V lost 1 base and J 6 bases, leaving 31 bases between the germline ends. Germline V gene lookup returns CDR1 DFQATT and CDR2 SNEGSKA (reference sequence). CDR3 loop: CSARALLVGGRGIVINSPLHF. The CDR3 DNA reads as TGCAGTGCTAGAGCCCTTTTGGTTGGTGGGCGGGGAATAGTCATTAATTCACCCCTCCACTTT.

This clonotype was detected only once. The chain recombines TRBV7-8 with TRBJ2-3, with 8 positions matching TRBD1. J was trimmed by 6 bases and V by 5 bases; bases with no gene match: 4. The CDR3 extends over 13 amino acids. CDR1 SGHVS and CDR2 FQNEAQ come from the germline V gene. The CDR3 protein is CASSMDRADTQYF. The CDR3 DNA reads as TGTGCCAGCAGCATGGACAGGGCTGATACGCAGTATTTT.

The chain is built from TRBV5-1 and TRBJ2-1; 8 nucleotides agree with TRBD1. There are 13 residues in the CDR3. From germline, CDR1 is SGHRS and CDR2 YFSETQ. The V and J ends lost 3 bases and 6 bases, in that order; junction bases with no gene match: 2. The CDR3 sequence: CASSSTGGNEQFF. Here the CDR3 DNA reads TGCGCCAGCAGCTCCACAGGGGGCAATGAGCAGTTCTTC.

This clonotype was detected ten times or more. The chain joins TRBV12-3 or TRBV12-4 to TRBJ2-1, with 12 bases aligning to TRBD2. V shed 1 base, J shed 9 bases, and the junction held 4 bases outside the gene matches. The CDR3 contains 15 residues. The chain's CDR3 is CASSLVLAGGGEQFF. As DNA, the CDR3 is TGTGCCAGCAGTTTAGTACTAGCGGGAGGCGGTGAGCAGTTCTTC.

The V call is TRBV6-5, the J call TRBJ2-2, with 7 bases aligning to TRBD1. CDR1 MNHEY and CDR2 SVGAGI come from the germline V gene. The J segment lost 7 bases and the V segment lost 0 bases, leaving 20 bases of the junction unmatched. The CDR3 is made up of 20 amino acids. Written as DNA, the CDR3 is TGTGCCAGCAGTTACTCGAGACCGGGACAGCCACTCTACGGACTCGGGGAGCTGTTTTTT. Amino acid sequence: CASSYSRPGQPLYGLGELFF.

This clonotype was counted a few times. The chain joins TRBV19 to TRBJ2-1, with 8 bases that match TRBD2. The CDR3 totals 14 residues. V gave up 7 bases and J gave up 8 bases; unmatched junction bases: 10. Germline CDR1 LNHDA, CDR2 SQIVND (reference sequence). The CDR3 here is CASTVSLAGYEQFF. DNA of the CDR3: TGTGCCAGTACGGTGTCCCTAGCGGGCTATGAGCAGTTCTTC.

As DNA, the CDR3 is TGTGCCAGCAGTTTAGCTCTTAGCGGGTCCTACGAGCAGTACTTC. Translating gives CASSLALSGSYEQYF. The V gene is TRBV12-3 or TRBV12-4, the J gene TRBJ2-7; 7 bases line up with TRBD2. This CDR3 contains 15 residues. The junction had 3 bases not matched to a gene; V was cut back by 0 bases and J by 1 base.

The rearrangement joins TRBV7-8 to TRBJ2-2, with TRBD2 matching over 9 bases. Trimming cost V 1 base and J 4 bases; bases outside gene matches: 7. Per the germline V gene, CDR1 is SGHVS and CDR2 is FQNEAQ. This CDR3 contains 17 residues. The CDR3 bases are TGTGCCAGCAGCTTAGACGGGGCGGGGGGGCCCACCGGGGAGCTGTTTTTT. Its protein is CASSLDGAGGPTGELFF. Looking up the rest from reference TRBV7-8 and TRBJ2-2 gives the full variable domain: GAGVSQSPRYKVAKRGQDVALRCDPISGHVSLFWYQQALGQGPEFLTYFQNEAQLDKSGLPSDRFFAERPEGSVSTLKIQRTQQEDSAVYLCASSLDGAGGPTGELFFGEGSRLTVL.

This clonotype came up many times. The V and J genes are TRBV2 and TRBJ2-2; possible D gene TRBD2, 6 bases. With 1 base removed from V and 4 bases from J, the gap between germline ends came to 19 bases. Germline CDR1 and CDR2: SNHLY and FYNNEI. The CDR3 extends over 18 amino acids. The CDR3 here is CASSEEAAREWLTGELFF. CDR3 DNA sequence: TGTGCCAGCAGTGAAGAAGCCGCCCGGGAGTGGCTCACCGGGGAGCTGTTTTTT.

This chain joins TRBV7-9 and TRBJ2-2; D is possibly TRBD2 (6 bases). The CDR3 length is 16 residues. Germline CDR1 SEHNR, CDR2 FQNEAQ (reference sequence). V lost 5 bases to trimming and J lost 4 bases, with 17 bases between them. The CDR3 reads CASSPPGNGGTGELFF. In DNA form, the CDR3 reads TGTGCCAGCAGCCCCCCAGGGAACGGGGGCACCGGGGAGCTGTTTTTT.

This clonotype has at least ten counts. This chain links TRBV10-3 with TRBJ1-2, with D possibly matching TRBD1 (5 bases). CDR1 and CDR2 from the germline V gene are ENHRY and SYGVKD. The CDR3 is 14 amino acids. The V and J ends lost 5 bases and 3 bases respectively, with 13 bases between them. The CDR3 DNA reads TGTGCCATCAGTCCCACGCGGGGCGACTATGGCTACACCTTC. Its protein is CAISPTRGDYGYTF.

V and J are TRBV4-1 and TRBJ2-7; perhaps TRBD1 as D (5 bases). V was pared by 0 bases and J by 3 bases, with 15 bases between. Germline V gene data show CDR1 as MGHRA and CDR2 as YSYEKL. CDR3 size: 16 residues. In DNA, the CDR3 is TGCGCCAGCAGCCAAGAGGCGCAGGGCGCATACTACGAGCAGTACTTC. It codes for CASSQEAQGAYYEQYF.